The rows below give T cell receptor beta chains drawn from one sample of a study of cytomegalovirus exposure and HLA in healthy donors. Profiling relied on immunoSEQ multiplex PCR, and the TCRdb table lists in-frame clones only, not all of them. Here the sample spans tens of thousands of clones, approximately 80% being singletons. Sample: PBMCs. The receptors derive from a male donor in good health and CMV-seronegative. The conserved cysteine and the conserved F or W are not part of the CDR3 here.

TRBV6-1	TRBJ2-1	ASSESAVGEQF
TRBV10-1	TRBJ2-2	ARGWGQGVLAGELF
TRBV4-3	TRBJ2-1	ASSQDINRVSYNEQF
TRBV2	TRBJ2-5	ASSEGAFRGETQY
TRBV7-9	TRBJ1-1	ASSLPYRNTEAF
TRBV27	TRBJ1-5	ASSLGTRRNQPQH
TRBV6-5	TRBJ1-2	ASSYYQRYGYT
TRBV7-6	TRBJ2-1	ASSSLSSETYNEQF
TRBV19	TRBJ1-2	ASSIPLGGRDYGYT
TRBV7-9	TRBJ2-7	ASSFDRGEQY
TRBV6-5	TRBJ2-5	ASSLAQGRETQY
TRBV19	TRBJ2-7	ASSMGQRGISEQY
TRBV9	TRBJ1-6	ASSAIGAGQALH
TRBV28	TRBJ1-1	ASRIPGQNTEAF
TRBV21-1	TRBJ1-1	ASSNPHGRGNTEAF
TRBV19	TRBJ2-4	ASSMGTGGGFAKNIQY
TRBV9	TRBJ2-6	ASSVPLLAGGISGANVLT
TRBV10-3	TRBJ2-5	AIRADSQETQY
TRBV15	TRBJ1-4	ATSRTTGINEKLF
TRBV19	TRBJ2-5	ASSHGTPGGQETQY
TRBV5-8	TRBJ2-1	ASSLGGYEQF
TRBV19	TRBJ1-3	ASSIGSGSGNTIY
TRBV7-2	TRBJ1-5	ASANAGHQPQH
TRBV30	TRBJ1-2	AWSLTGTPST
TRBV5-1	TRBJ2-6	ASSSETGNSGANVLT
TRBV29-1	TRBJ1-1	SASTGVTEAF
TRBV6-6	TRBJ2-1	ASSRAAGGNNEQF
TRBV9	TRBJ1-3	ASSRDIVGTGNTIY
TRBV4-3	TRBJ1-4	ASSQDFGQQEKLF
TRBV2	TRBJ2-7	ASSAQTYEQY
TRBV9	TRBJ2-7	ASSVSGGDYEQY
TRBV4-3	TRBJ1-2	ASSQEGETGPNYGYT
TRBV10-3	TRBJ1-1	AISEGQAGWTEAF
TRBV9	TRBJ2-7	ASSPRLAAVTYEQY
TRBV9	TRBJ1-2	ASSVGGGYGYT
TRBV7-6	TRBJ2-7	ASSTGPGLDLREQY
TRBV5-1	TRBJ1-1	ASSLGTGSTEAF
TRBV5-1	TRBJ2-3	ASSDWRGGRSTDTQY
TRBV6-4	TRBJ2-3	ASSEQGAPDTQY
TRBV6-6	TRBJ2-1	ASIRTGGYNEQF